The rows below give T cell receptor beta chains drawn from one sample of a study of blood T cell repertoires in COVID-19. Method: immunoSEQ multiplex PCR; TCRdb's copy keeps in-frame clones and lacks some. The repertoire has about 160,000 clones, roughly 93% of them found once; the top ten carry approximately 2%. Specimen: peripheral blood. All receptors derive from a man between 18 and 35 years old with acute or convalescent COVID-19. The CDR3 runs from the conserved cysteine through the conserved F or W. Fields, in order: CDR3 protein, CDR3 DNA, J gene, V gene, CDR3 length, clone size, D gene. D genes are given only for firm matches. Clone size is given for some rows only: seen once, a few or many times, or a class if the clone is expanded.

CASSLGQATNYGYTF,TGTGCCAGCAGCTTGGGACAGGCCACTAACTATGGCTACACCTTC,TRBJ1-2,TRBV7-9,15,.,TRBD1
CASSLTVMNTEAFF,TGCGCCAGCAGCTTGACAGTAATGAACACTGAAGCTTTCTTT,TRBJ1-1,TRBV5-1,14,.,.
CASSLGLAGGEQYF,TGTGCCAGCAGCTTAGGACTAGCGGGAGGCGAGCAGTACTTC,TRBJ2-7,TRBV7-9,14,.,TRBD2
CASSPSGTGYGYTF,TGTGCCAGCTCACCTTCCGGGACAGGGTATGGCTACACCTTC,TRBJ1-2,TRBV18,14,.,TRBD1
CASSQGLREKLFF,TGTGCCAGCAGCCAGGGGTTGCGCGAAAAACTGTTTTTT,TRBJ1-4,TRBV5-5,13,.,.
CASSPTVMNTEAFF,TGCGCCAGCAGCCCTACGGTCATGAACACTGAAGCTTTCTTT,TRBJ1-1,TRBV5-1,14,once,.
CASSISQGNGELFF,TGTGCCAGTAGTATAAGTCAGGGTAACGGGGAGCTGTTTTTT,TRBJ2-2,TRBV19,14,.,.
CSVGQGRMNTEAFF,TGCAGCGTTGGACAGGGGAGGATGAACACTGAAGCTTTCTTT,TRBJ1-1,TRBV29-1,14,.,TRBD1
CASSITSGSPQGQFF,TGTGCCAGCAGCATCACTAGCGGGAGCCCCCAGGGGCAGTTCTTC,TRBJ2-1,TRBV11-2,15,.,TRBD2
CASSQDAQGVGGAFF,TGTGCCAGCAGCCAAGATGCGCAGGGCGTTGGCGGAGCTTTCTTT,TRBJ1-1,TRBV3-1/TRBV3-2,15,.,.
CASSLSRLSARYNEQFF,TGTGCCAGCAGTTTATCCCGACTGAGCGCTCGGTACAATGAGCAGTTCTTC,TRBJ2-1,TRBV27,17,.,.
CASTDRGIGYTF,TGTGCCAGTACAGACAGGGGGATCGGCTACACCTTC,TRBJ1-2,TRBV19,12,.,TRBD1
CASPGTGEVETQYF,TGTGCCTCCCCCGGGACAGGGGAGGTGGAGACCCAGTACTTC,TRBJ2-5,TRBV2,14,.,TRBD1
CASSPRRESQNEQFF,TGTGCCAGCAGTCCTAGGCGGGAGTCTCAGAATGAGCAGTTCTTC,TRBJ2-1,TRBV6-5,15,.,TRBD2
CAWSVLRGTEAFF,TGTGCCTGGTCGGTCCTAAGGGGCACTGAAGCTTTCTTT,TRBJ1-1,TRBV30,13,.,.
CASRFPGGGEKLFF,TGTGCCAGCAGGTTCCCGGGAGGAGGTGAAAAACTGTTTTTT,TRBJ1-4,TRBV6-5,14,.,.
CASSYRTGFYGYTF,TGTGCCAGCAGCTACCGGACAGGGTTCTATGGCTACACCTTC,TRBJ1-2,TRBV13,14,.,TRBD1
CASSPIQGSNEKLFF,TGCGCCAGCAGCCCGATTCAGGGGAGTAATGAAAAACTGTTTTTT,TRBJ1-4,TRBV5-1,15,.,.
CASSLYGLNTQYF,TGTGCCAGCAGCCTCTACGGACTCAATACGCAGTATTTT,TRBJ2-3,TRBV5-4,13,.,.
CASSIGQAAPGVRAQHF,TGTGCCAGCAGCATTGGACAGGCCGCGCCTGGGGTTCGAGCCCAGCATTTT,TRBJ1-5,TRBV21-1,17,once,.
CASSGGVASTDTQYF,TGCGCCAGCAGCGGAGGTGTGGCTTCCACAGATACGCAGTATTTT,TRBJ2-3,TRBV5-1,15,.,.
CAISNQGTGVSSPLHF,TGTGCCATCAGTAACCAAGGGACAGGGGTTTCGTCACCCCTCCACTTT,TRBJ1-6,TRBV10-3,16,.,TRBD1
CASSSDLFSYNEQFF,TGTGCCAGCAGCTCGGACTTATTCTCCTACAATGAGCAGTTCTTC,TRBJ2-1,TRBV7-9,15,.,.
CASSPLSQETQYF,TGTGCCAGCAGCCCCCTGAGTCAAGAGACCCAGTACTTC,TRBJ2-5,TRBV7-6,13,once,.